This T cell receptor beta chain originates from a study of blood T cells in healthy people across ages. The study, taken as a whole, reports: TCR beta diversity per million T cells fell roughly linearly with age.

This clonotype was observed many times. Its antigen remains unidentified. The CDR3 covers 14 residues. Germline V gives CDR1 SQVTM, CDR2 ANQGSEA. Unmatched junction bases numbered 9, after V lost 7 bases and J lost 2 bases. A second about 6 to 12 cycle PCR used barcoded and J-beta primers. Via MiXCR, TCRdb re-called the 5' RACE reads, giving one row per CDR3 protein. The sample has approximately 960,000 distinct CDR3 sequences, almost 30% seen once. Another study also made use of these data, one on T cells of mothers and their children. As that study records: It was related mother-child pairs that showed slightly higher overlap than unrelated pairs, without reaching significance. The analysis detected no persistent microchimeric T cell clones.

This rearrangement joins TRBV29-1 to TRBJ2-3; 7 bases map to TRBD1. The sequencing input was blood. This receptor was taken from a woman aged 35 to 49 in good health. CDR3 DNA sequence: TGCAGCGCAGCCGGACAGGCCATCACAGATACGCAGTATTTT. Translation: CSAAGQAITDTQYF.